The rows below give T cell receptor beta chains drawn from one sample of a study of cytomegalovirus exposure and HLA in healthy donors. Some clones are missing from TCRdb's copy, which holds only in-frame ones; the method was immunoSEQ multiplex PCR. The sample carries 120,000 or so clones, around 80% recorded once. Sequencing was done on a sample of PBMCs. All receptors come from a woman under 30 in good health and CMV-seronegative. CDR3s include the opening cysteine and the closing phenylalanine or tryptophan. The D gene is left open where the match is weak. Where a row states a size, it is once, few, many or the class of an expanded clone; other rows omit it.

>TRBJ2-5|TRBV5-1|TRBD2|-
TGCGCCAGCAGCTCGGGCTATCGACTAGCGGAGGGAGAGACCCAGTACTTC
CASSSGYRLAEGETQYF
>TRBJ1-2|TRBV10-3|-|few
TGTGCCATCAAAGAGGCATTCTATGGCTACACCTTC
CAIKEAFYGYTF
>TRBJ1-2|TRBV4-3|-|-
TGCGCCAGCAGCCAAGATTGGGGGGAATTCTATAGCTACACCTTC
CASSQDWGEFYSYTF
>TRBJ2-1|TRBV4-1|-|-
TGCGCCAGCAGCCAAGTCGGTAGGGAGACGTACAATGAGCAGTTCTTC
CASSQVGRETYNEQFF
>TRBJ1-1|TRBV5-8|TRBD1|-
TGTGCCAGCAGCTCGCCTGGACAGGGCTGGAGTGAAGCTTTCTTT
CASSSPGQGWSEAFF
>TRBJ1-2|TRBV14|-|-
TGTGCCAGCAGCCCCCACCCCTGGACAGAGGGGCATGGCTACACCTTC
CASSPHPWTEGHGYTF
>TRBJ1-2|TRBV19|-|-
TGTGCCAGTACCAGAGGATGGGGCTCCTATGGCTACACCTTC
CASTRGWGSYGYTF
>TRBJ1-1|TRBV6-5|TRBD1|-
TGTGCCAGCAGTTGGGACAGGGCGGGCACTGAAGCTTTCTTT
CASSWDRAGTEAFF
>TRBJ1-1|TRBV6-1|TRBD1|-
TGTGCCAGCACCCTAAGGACAGGATACTCTGAAGCTTTCTTT
CASTLRTGYSEAFF
>TRBJ2-4|TRBV6-5|-|-
TGTGCCAGCGCGAGAAGGCCTGAGGGAAACAGTCAGTACTTC
CASARRPEGNSQYF
>TRBJ1-1|TRBV20-1|-|-
TGCAGTGCTAGTATAAACACTGAAGCTTTCTTT
CSASINTEAFF
>TRBJ2-6|TRBV4-1|TRBD1|-
TGCGCCAGCAGCCATCCCCAAGGGGGCATCGGGGCCAACGTCCTGACTTTC
CASSHPQGGIGANVLTF
>TRBJ1-4|TRBV2|-|-
TGTGCCAGCAGTGAAGGGGAGGCTAATGAAAAACTGTTTTTT
CASSEGEANEKLFF
>TRBJ1-5|TRBV25-1|-|-
TGTGCCAGCAGTGAATCGGGGGGTAGCAATCAGCCCCAGCATTTT
CASSESGGSNQPQHF
>TRBJ1-2|TRBV7-2|TRBD1|few
TGTGCCAGCAGCTCCCCTCCCGGGACAGGACCTATACCCTATGGCTACACCTTC
CASSSPPGTGPIPYGYTF
>TRBJ1-2|TRBV29-1|-|-
TGCAGCGTTGAGGGGGGTGGCTACACCTTC
CSVEGGGYTF
>TRBJ1-2|TRBV2|TRBD1|-
TGTGCCAGCAGGCAATCCGGGACAGGGGTTGGCTACACCTTC
CASRQSGTGVGYTF
>TRBJ1-1|TRBV19|TRBD1|-
TGTGCCTCCTACAGGGGAGAGGTACCTTTCTTT
CASYRGEVPFF
>TRBJ2-7|TRBV6-1|TRBD2|-
TGTGCCAGCAGTCGACTAGCGGACCACGAGCAGTACTTC
CASSRLADHEQYF
>TRBJ2-1|TRBV6-1|-|-
TGTGCCAGCAGTCCGGGACTCTACAATGAGCAGTTCTTC
CASSPGLYNEQFF